This is a list of T cell receptor beta chains from one sample in a study of PD-L1 blockade in urothelial cancer. Generated by immunoSEQ multiplex PCR, the TCRdb table keeps only in-frame clones and is missing some. The sample records 30,000 to 40,000 clones, more than 65% being singletons. Sequences were derived from PBMCs, sampled around atezolizumab (anti-PD-L1) treatment. The receptor set was obtained from a man in his sixties with urothelial cancer. Both conserved end residues are part of each CDR3. The order of the fields is V gene, clone size, CDR3 length, D gene, J gene, CDR3 protein, CDR3 DNA. D genes are given only for firm matches. Only part of the rows carry a size: once, few, many, or a class if the clone is expanded.

>TRBV6-5|-|16|TRBD2|TRBJ2-7
CASSYSGTNEPYEQYF
TGTGCCAGCAGTTACTCGGGGACTAATGAACCCTACGAGCAGTACTTC
>TRBV5-1|-|14|-|TRBJ2-7
CASSLSGEVNEQYF
TGCGCCAGCAGCTTGTCTGGGGAGGTCAACGAGCAGTACTTC
>TRBV30|-|14|TRBD1|TRBJ1-4
CAWGPGQGREKLFF
TGTGCCTGGGGCCCGGGACAGGGGAGAGAAAAACTGTTTTTT
>TRBV4-2|-|18|-|TRBJ1-4
CASSQEVVGAKRDEKLFF
TGTGCCAGCAGCCAAGAGGTTGTGGGGGCCAAACGGGATGAAAAACTGTTTTTT
>TRBV7-9|-|16|TRBD1|TRBJ2-3
CASSFQTGGRTDTQYF
TGTGCCAGCAGCTTTCAGACAGGGGGCCGCACAGATACGCAGTATTTT
>TRBV7-8|few|13|-|TRBJ1-1
CASTWGGPTEAFF
TGTGCCAGCACCTGGGGGGGGCCCACTGAAGCTTTCTTT
>TRBV6-1|-|15|TRBD1|TRBJ2-7
CASSGDRRLPYEQYF
TGTGCCAGCAGTGGGGACAGGCGACTGCCCTACGAGCAGTACTTC
>TRBV5-5|once|17|TRBD1|TRBJ2-1
CASSRWVARGLNNEQFF
TGTGCCAGCAGCCGTTGGGTCGCCAGGGGGCTTAACAATGAGCAGTTCTTC
>TRBV6-5|-|13|TRBD1|TRBJ2-7
CASFSTGSYEQYF
TGTGCCAGCTTTTCGACAGGGTCCTACGAGCAGTACTTC
>TRBV10-3|-|13|-|TRBJ2-7
CAISRQVKYEQYF
TGTGCCATCAGCCGACAGGTAAAGTACGAGCAGTACTTC
>TRBV5-1|-|15|-|TRBJ2-1
CASSLEGGGRNEQFF
TGCGCCAGCAGCTTGGAGGGAGGCGGTAGGAATGAGCAGTTCTTC
>TRBV5-8|-|15|-|TRBJ2-5
CASSLALLVKETQYF
TGTGCCAGCAGCTTGGCACTTCTAGTGAAGGAGACCCAGTACTTC
>TRBV6-1|once|15|TRBD1|TRBJ2-5
CATRRDRVGQETQYF
TGTGCCACCCGCCGGGACAGGGTGGGCCAAGAGACCCAGTACTTC
>TRBV19|-|17|TRBD1|TRBJ1-6
CASSLSGTGGLNSPLHF
TGTGCCAGTAGTCTCTCAGGGACAGGGGGCCTTAATTCACCCCTCCACTTT
>TRBV4-2|many|18|TRBD2|TRBJ2-1
CASSQELLAGVSNNEQFF
TGTGCCAGCAGCCAAGAATTACTAGCGGGAGTTAGTAACAATGAGCAGTTCTTC
>TRBV18|once|15|TRBD2|TRBJ2-1
CASSPNDPGRNEQFF
TGTGCCAGCTCACCAAACGACCCCGGGAGGAATGAGCAGTTCTTC
>TRBV9|once|14|-|TRBJ2-5
CASSPAWGAETQYF
TGTGCCAGCAGCCCCGCTTGGGGCGCGGAGACCCAGTACTTC
>TRBV2|few|14|-|TRBJ1-1
CASIWTSPGTEAFF
TGTGCCAGCATCTGGACATCCCCAGGCACTGAAGCTTTCTTT
>TRBV5-4|-|16|-|TRBJ2-3
CASSPSDIRSTDTQYF
TGTGCCAGCAGCCCGTCGGACATACGAAGCACAGATACGCAGTATTTT
>TRBV15|-|15|-|TRBJ2-5
CATSPGRSRQETQYF
TGTGCCACCAGCCCTGGGAGGTCACGGCAAGAGACCCAGTACTTC
>TRBV11-2|-|15|-|TRBJ2-1
CASSGMGPLNNEQFF
TGTGCCAGCAGCGGGATGGGGCCCTTAAACAATGAGCAGTTCTTC
>TRBV6-5|-|15|TRBD1|TRBJ2-7
CASSTDGTAAYEQYF
TGTGCCAGCAGTACCGACGGGACAGCAGCTTACGAGCAGTACTTC
>TRBV5-1|-|15|TRBD2|TRBJ2-2
CASSPGTTNTGELFF
TGCGCCAGCAGCCCTGGGACTACGAACACCGGGGAGCTGTTTTTT
>TRBV25-1|-|16|TRBD1|TRBJ2-6
CASSADRGVGANVLTF
TGTGCCAGCAGTGCGGACAGGGGGGTTGGGGCCAACGTCCTGACTTTC
>TRBV5-1|-|14|TRBD1|TRBJ2-2
CASTGTANTGELFF
TGCGCCAGCACGGGGACAGCCAACACCGGGGAGCTGTTTTTT
>TRBV15|few|13|-|TRBJ1-2
CATSRDLTGEYTF
TGTGCCACCAGCAGAGATCTGACAGGCGAGTACACCTTC
>TRBV7-9|-|17|-|TRBJ2-6
CASSLDTGTSGANVLTF
TGTGCCAGCAGCTTAGATACAGGGACCTCTGGGGCCAACGTCCTGACTTTC
>TRBV4-1|-|15|TRBD2|TRBJ2-7
CASSPLGGGIYEQYF
TGCGCCAGCAGCCCCCTCGGGGGGGGGATCTACGAGCAGTACTTC
>TRBV4-1|-|13|-|TRBJ2-7
CASSPEGDYEQYF
TGCGCCAGCAGCCCCGAGGGAGACTACGAGCAGTACTTC
>TRBV27|-|15|-|TRBJ1-1
CASTPVGWQGTEAFF
TGTGCCAGCACCCCTGTAGGCTGGCAGGGCACTGAAGCTTTCTTT
>TRBV6-5|-|15|-|TRBJ2-2
CASSYSGVVTGELFF
TGTGCCAGCAGTTACTCGGGAGTGGTGACCGGGGAGCTGTTTTTT
>TRBV29-1|-|12|TRBD1|TRBJ2-7
CSVVEGAHEQYF
TGCAGCGTTGTCGAGGGGGCCCACGAGCAGTACTTC
>TRBV2|-|13|TRBD1|TRBJ2-7
CASSEETGKKQYF
TGTGCCAGCAGTGAAGAGACAGGGAAAAAACAGTACTTC
>TRBV6-1|few|15|TRBD2|TRBJ2-3
CASSGLAGSTDTQYF
TGTGCCAGCAGTGGACTAGCGGGGAGCACAGATACGCAGTATTTT
>TRBV4-3|-|16|TRBD2|TRBJ2-3
CASSQDGTSGADTQYF
TGCGCCAGCAGCCAAGATGGAACTAGCGGGGCAGATACGCAGTATTTT
>TRBV30|-|14|-|TRBJ1-2
CAWSVVTGSDGYTF
TGTGCCTGGAGTGTAGTTACAGGGTCGGATGGCTACACCTTC
>TRBV19|-|15|TRBD1|TRBJ1-5
CASSIEEGQGQPQHF
TGTGCCAGTAGTATAGAGGAGGGACAGGGCCAGCCCCAGCATTTT
>TRBV27|-|16|-|TRBJ1-6
CASSLSRSSYNSPLHF
TGTGCCAGCAGTTTATCGCGGAGCTCCTATAATTCACCCCTCCACTTT
>TRBV19|-|17|TRBD1|TRBJ1-3
CASRLPGQGFAGNTIYF
TGTGCCAGTCGACTCCCGGGACAGGGTTTCGCTGGAAACACCATATATTTT
>TRBV30|-|16|TRBD2|TRBJ2-5
CAWSPWTSGEKETQYF
TGTGCCTGGTCCCCCTGGACTAGCGGGGAAAAAGAGACCCAGTACTTC
>TRBV18|-|14|-|TRBJ1-2
CASSPLAGNYGYTF
TGTGCCAGCTCACCACTCGCAGGGAATTATGGCTACACCTTC
>TRBV5-1|-|16|-|TRBJ2-2
CASSSSGTAGTGELFF
TGCGCCAGCAGCTCCTCCGGGACGGCGGGGACCGGGGAGCTGTTTTTT
>TRBV7-3|-|16|TRBD1|TRBJ1-1
CASSSRRTGTNTEAFF
TGTGCCAGCAGCTCGAGAAGGACAGGGACGAACACTGAAGCTTTCTTT
>TRBV30|-|14|TRBD2|TRBJ2-7
CAWSGGLVVYEQYF
TGTGCCTGGAGTGGGGGACTAGTAGTTTACGAGCAGTACTTC
>TRBV5-1|-|18|TRBD1|TRBJ1-2
CASSLELWDRQISGGYTF
TGCGCCAGCAGCTTGGAACTTTGGGACAGGCAAATCAGCGGGGGCTACACCTTC